The 31 T cell receptor beta chains listed next were all sequenced from one sample in a study of OX40 agonist ivuxolimab in advanced cancers. Repertoires were generated with immunoSEQ multiplex PCR, while TCRdb's copy carries only in-frame clones and drops some. Of some 94,000 clones listed, under 95% are singletons. The sample in question was CD4+ or CD8+ T cells sorted from blood, obtained in a trial of the OX40 agonist ivuxolimab. These receptor sequences come from an adult with an advanced solid tumor such as melanoma, head and neck, liver or kidney cancer.

This chain uses TRBV30 with TRBJ1-2, with TRBD1 identical over 9 bases. This CDR3 comprises 11 residues. CDR1 is GTSNPN, CDR2 SVGIG, per germline (reference sequence). J lost 7 bases, V lost 5 bases, and 2 bases had no gene match. CDR3 coding DNA: TGTGCCTGGGACAGGGGGGGTGGCTACACCTTC. Amino acid sequence: CAWDRGGGYTF.

The CDR3 reads CASSLDSSSSYNEQFF. CDR3 nucleotides: TGCGCCAGCAGCTTGGACTCCTCAAGCTCCTACAATGAGCAGTTCTTC. The chain recombines TRBV5-1 with TRBJ2-1; D is uncertain. The CDR3 runs to 16 residues. Germline CDR1 SGHRS, CDR2 YFSETQ. With 0 bases removed from V and 0 bases from J, the gap between germline ends came to 10 bases.

The rearrangement uses TRBV4-1 and TRBJ2-3; 12 bases are shared with TRBD2. V shed 4 bases, J shed 3 bases, and the junction held 5 bases outside the gene matches. Germline loops: CDR1 MGHRA, CDR2 YSYEKL. The CDR3 totals 16 residues. The CDR3 nucleotides read TGCGCCAGCAGCCGCCCGACTAGCGGGAGAACAGATACGCAGTATTTT. Encoded protein: CASSRPTSGRTDTQYF.

V gene TRBV7-2 combines with J gene TRBJ2-1, with D perhaps matching TRBD1 or TRBD2 (5 bases each). Germline-derived CDR1 and CDR2 are SGHTA and FQGNSA. The CDR3 covers 15 residues. The germline V and J ends were trimmed by 5 bases and 0 bases, with 11 bases remaining between them. CDR3 amino acids: CASSPVRGSYNEQFF. The CDR3 DNA reads as TGTGCCAGCAGCCCGGTGAGGGGCTCCTACAATGAGCAGTTCTTC. Using reference TRBV7-2 and TRBJ2-1 for the parts outside the CDR3, the full variable domain is GAGVSQSPSNKVTEKGKDVELRCDPISGHTALYWYRQSLGQGLEFLIYFQGNSAPDKSGLPSDRFSAERTGGSVSTLTIQRTQQEDSAVYLCASSPVRGSYNEQFFGPGTRLTVL.

V and J are TRBV19 and TRBJ1-1; TRBD1 matches 7 bases. Germline V gene data show CDR1 as LNHDA and CDR2 as SQIVND (reference sequence). The J segment lost 6 bases and the V segment lost 5 bases, leaving 9 bases of the junction unmatched. The CDR3 has 14 residues. The CDR3 loop is CASSEQGRYPEAFF. CDR3 bases: TGTGCCAGTAGTGAACAGGGGCGCTATCCTGAAGCTTTCTTT.

The V and J genes are TRBV7-2 and TRBJ2-5; 7 bases align to TRBD1. The CDR3 is 14 amino acids. With V trimmed by 5 bases and J by 2 bases, 5 bases remained unmatched. CDR1 and CDR2 from the germline V gene are SGHTA and FQGNSA. The DNA of the CDR3 is TGTGCCAGCAGCCGACAGGGACAGCAAGAGACCCAGTACTTC. It is translated as CASSRQGQQETQYF.

The V gene is TRBV25-1, the J gene TRBJ2-5; D is ambiguous. This CDR3 contains 12 residues. Germline CDR1 is MGHDK and CDR2 is SYGVNS. V was trimmed by 2 bases and J by 2 bases, leaving 3 bases between them. This chain's CDR3 is CASSESQETQYF. The CDR3 DNA reads TGTGCCAGCAGTGAAAGTCAAGAGACCCAGTACTTC.

This chain connects TRBV9 to TRBJ2-3, with D possibly being TRBD2 (5 bases). Germline V gene data show CDR1 as SGDLS and CDR2 as YYNGEE. V was trimmed by 0 bases and J by 6 bases, leaving 14 bases between them. The CDR3 runs to 15 residues. The CDR3 here is CASSVARGGRDTQYF. In nucleotides, the CDR3 is TGTGCCAGCAGCGTAGCTCGTGGAGGCAGGGATACGCAGTATTTT.

This clone was recorded only once. V is TRBV7-8 and J is TRBJ2-7; D gene ambiguous. Germline-derived CDR1 and CDR2 are SGHVS and FQNEAQ. There are 15 residues in the CDR3. The V and J ends lost 5 bases and 3 bases respectively, with 17 bases between them. This CDR3 reads CASSPSSFPNYEQYF. The CDR3 coding sequence is TGTGCCAGCAGCCCGAGTAGCTTCCCGAACTACGAGCAGTACTTC.

There are a few counts of this clone. This chain links TRBV19 with TRBJ2-7; D tentatively reads TRBD1 or TRBD2 (5 bases each). The germline V and J ends were trimmed by 1 base and 7 bases, with 17 bases remaining between them. The CDR3 runs 15 residues. The germline CDR1 and CDR2 sequences are LNHDA and SQIVND (reference sequence). The CDR3 is CASSIAGRGIGEQYF. The CDR3 nucleotides are TGTGCCAGTAGTATAGCTGGTCGGGGCATAGGGGAGCAGTACTTC.

This clone was observed a handful of times. This rearrangement joins TRBV27 to TRBJ2-7, with D possibly matching TRBD2 (7 bases). The CDR3 is made up of 11 amino acids. Germline CDR1 MNHEY, CDR2 SMNVEV (reference sequence). V lost 8 bases and J lost 9, with 14 bases in between. For the CDR3, the DNA is TGTGCCAGCGTACAGGGAGGGCGGCAGTACTTC. It translates to CASVQGGRQYF.

The CDR3 nucleotides are TGTGCCAGCAGCTTGGAGGGACAGGGAGATGAGCAGTTCTTC. Its translation: CASSLEGQGDEQFF. The J gene is TRBJ2-1, the V gene TRBV5-8, with TRBD1 identical over 9 bases. The V gene end was trimmed by 0 bases and the J gene end by 8 bases; junction bases not matched to a gene: 3. The CDR3 extends over 14 amino acids. CDR1 is SGHTS, CDR2 YDEGEE, per germline. Looking up the rest from reference TRBV5-8 and TRBJ2-1 gives the full variable domain: EAGVTQSPTHLIKTRGQQATLRCSPISGHTSVYWYQQALGLGLQFLLWYDEGEERNRGNFPPRFSGRQFPNYSSELNVNALELEDSALYLCASSLEGQGDEQFFGPGTRLTVL.

This clone was seen only once. The chain joins TRBV7-2 to TRBJ2-7, with 12 bases aligning to TRBD1. Per germline, CDR1 SGHTA and CDR2 FQGNSA. The CDR3 sequence is 15 residues long. With 3 bases clipped from V and 7 bases from J, the junction kept 7 bases outside the gene matches. In DNA form, the CDR3 reads TGTGCCAGCAGCTTCCGGGACAGGGGGCCGGGGGAGCAGTACTTC. Its protein product is CASSFRDRGPGEQYF.

This chain links TRBV11-2 with TRBJ2-5, with 7 positions matching TRBD1. Germline values: CDR1 SGHAT, CDR2 FQNNGV. V was clipped by 5 bases and J by 2 bases; unmatched bases: 8. The CDR3 extends over 15 amino acids. Written as DNA, the CDR3 is TGTGCCAGCAGCGCCCACAGGGGTGAACAAGAGACCCAGTACTTC. Residues: CASSAHRGEQETQYF.

This clone showed up just once. The V gene is TRBV5-4, the J gene TRBJ2-3; D remains unclear. In germline, CDR1 is SGHNT, CDR2 YYREEE (reference sequence). CDR3 length: 12 residues. V gave up 4 bases and J gave up 5 bases, with 8 bases separating them. CDR3 loop: CASSQPGDTQYF. DNA for the CDR3: TGTGCCAGCAGCCAGCCGGGAGATACGCAGTATTTT.

The chain carries TRBV5-1 and TRBJ1-5, with 9 bases matching TRBD1. V shed 2 bases, J shed 3 bases, and the junction held 6 bases outside the gene matches. There are 16 residues in the CDR3. Germline CDR1 reads SGHRS; CDR2 reads YFSETQ. The CDR3 sequence is CASSFSRDRVNQPQHF. The CDR3 nucleotides read TGCGCCAGCAGCTTTAGCCGGGACAGGGTCAATCAGCCCCAGCATTTT.

Concerning this clone: A junction boundary mismatches the germline segment, possibly from a read error. The V and J genes are TRBV11-2 and TRBJ1-1; 8 positions agree with TRBD1. Germline-derived CDR1 and CDR2 are SGHAT and FQNNGV. The CDR3 spans 13 residues. CDR3 residues: CASSIGGGTGISF. The CDR3 bases are TGTGCCAGCAGCATCGGCGGGGGGACAGGCATTTCTTTT.

The chain uses TRBV7-3 and TRBJ2-2, with D possibly matching TRBD2 (5 bases). V was pared by 5 bases and J by 5 bases, with 12 bases between. In germline, CDR1 is SGHTA, CDR2 FQGTGA. The CDR3 totals 14 residues. The CDR3 DNA reads TGTGCCAGCAGCCCTGGGAGAAAAACCGGGGAGCTGTTTTTT. This encodes CASSPGRKTGELFF.

The chain links TRBV5-5 to TRBJ2-1; D gene uncertain. There are 11 residues in the CDR3. V dropped 2 bases and J dropped 9 bases, with 6 bases sitting between them. Germline V gene lookup returns CDR1 SGHKS and CDR2 YYEKEE (reference sequence). The CDR3 loop is CASSFLGEQFF. In nucleotides, the CDR3 is TGTGCCAGCAGCTTCTTAGGTGAGCAGTTCTTC.

The chain combines TRBV7-3 with TRBJ1-5; the D is unclear. V was trimmed by 1 base and J by 0 bases, leaving 19 bases between them. Germline V gene sequence: CDR1 SGHTA, CDR2 FQGTGA. This CDR3 has 19 amino acids. CDR3 bases: TGTGCCAGCAGCTTAAGGTCGAGGGCAAGCATTTATAGCAATCAGCCCCAGCATTTT. Its translation: CASSLRSRASIYSNQPQHF.

The chain employs TRBV7-6 and TRBJ1-2; D is unclear. The V gene's germline CDR1 is SGHVS and CDR2 FNYEAQ. Trimming left V 1 base short and J 2 bases short, with 11 bases between. The length of the CDR3 is 15 residues. CDR3 amino acids: CASSLGAQWNYGYTF. DNA of the CDR3: TGTGCCAGCAGCTTAGGGGCGCAGTGGAACTATGGCTACACCTTC.

The genes are TRBV5-6 and TRBJ1-2, with D possibly TRBD1 on 5 matching bases. Germline V gene lookup returns CDR1 SGHDT and CDR2 YYEEEE. With 4 bases removed from V and 1 base from J, the gap between germline ends came to 8 bases. This CDR3 contains 13 residues. The CDR3 here is CASSMGGNYGYTF. CDR3 DNA: TGTGCCAGCAGCATGGGGGGTAACTATGGCTACACCTTC.

J is TRBJ1-5 and V is TRBV19, with D possibly matching TRBD1 (6 bases). Per the germline V gene, CDR1 is LNHDA and CDR2 is SQIVND (reference sequence). This CDR3 is 16 amino acids long. Trimming shortened V by 7 bases and J by 0 bases, and 16 bases separated the two germline ends. The CDR3 here is CASTGRGSYSNQPQHF. Written as DNA, the CDR3 is TGTGCCAGTACGGGGAGGGGGAGCTATAGCAATCAGCCCCAGCATTTT.

The CDR3 nucleotides read TGTGCCAGTAGTACCGGTGGAGCAACTAATGAAAAACTGTTTTTT. Its translation: CASSTGGATNEKLFF. The chain employs TRBV19 and TRBJ1-4; unclear D gene. The length of the CDR3 is 15 residues. The germline CDR1 and CDR2 sequences are LNHDA and SQIVND (reference sequence). V lost 4 bases and J lost 0, with 9 bases in between.

The V gene is TRBV30, the J gene TRBJ2-5, with 9 bases aligning to TRBD2. Trimming removed 0 bases from V and 5 bases from J; junction bases left unmatched: 7. Looked up from germline, CDR1 is GTSNPN and CDR2 is SVGIG (reference sequence). The CDR3 consists of 15 residues. CDR3 residues: CAWSVWRGGSETQYF. DNA for the CDR3: TGTGCCTGGAGTGTATGGCGGGGGGGCTCGGAGACCCAGTACTTC.

The chain recombines TRBV5-4 with TRBJ2-1; no definite D call. Germline V gene sequence: CDR1 SGHNT, CDR2 YYREEE (reference sequence). V was pared by 4 bases and J by 6 bases, with 5 bases between. The CDR3 is made up of 11 amino acids. The CDR3 bases are TGTGCCAGCAGCCTTCTCAATGAGCAGTTCTTC. It yields the protein CASSLLNEQFF.

The chain has TRBV6-5 and TRBJ2-7; TRBD2 is a possible D gene (7 bases). The V gene's germline CDR1 is MNHEY and CDR2 SVGAGI. The V and J ends lost 6 bases and 5 bases respectively, with 14 bases between them. This CDR3 has 13 amino acids. The CDR3, as DNA: TGTGCCAGCAGAAGGGGGAGGGCCGACGAGCAGTACTTC. Protein: CASRRGRADEQYF.

This chain joins TRBV7-9 and TRBJ1-5, with TRBD1 identical over 7 bases. Germline assignment: CDR1 SEHNR and CDR2 FQNEAQ (reference sequence). With V trimmed by 2 bases and J by 2 bases, 0 bases remained unmatched. This CDR3 is 14 amino acids long. The CDR3 region has the DNA TGTGCCAGCAGCTTAACAGGGGGCAATCAGCCCCAGCATTTT. Translation: CASSLTGGNQPQHF.

The J gene is TRBJ2-1, the V gene TRBV9, with 11 bases that match TRBD2. CDR1 and CDR2 from the germline V gene are SGDLS and YYNGEE. The CDR3 runs 15 residues. V shed 3 bases, J shed 5 bases, and the junction held 4 bases outside the gene matches. CDR3 sequence (DNA): TGTGCCAGCAGCGCTAGCGGGAGGTTGAACAATGAGCAGTTCTTC. It encodes CASSASGRLNNEQFF.

The chain has TRBV10-2 and TRBJ2-2; maybe TRBD2 (6 bases). Trimming left V 8 bases short and J 9 bases short, with 13 bases between. The V gene's germline CDR1 is WSHSY and CDR2 SAAADI. The CDR3 totals 12 residues. The CDR3 loop is CASSLAKRELFF. The DNA for the CDR3 is TGCGCCAGCTCTCTAGCGAAACGGGAGCTGTTTTTT.

J is TRBJ2-7 and V is TRBV2; 7 bases line up with TRBD1. Germline V gene data show CDR1 as SNHLY and CDR2 as FYNNEI. CDR3 size: 16 residues. The J segment lost 4 bases and the V segment lost 2 bases, leaving 11 bases of the junction unmatched. As DNA, the CDR3 is TGTGCCAGCAGTGAATATAAGGGGGCGAATGATTACGAGCAGTACTTC. Its translation: CASSEYKGANDYEQYF.